This T cell receptor (beta chain) was recovered during a study of CD8+ T cells in alopecia areata. RNA extraction was followed by reverse transcription into cDNA, which acted as the sequencing template. This table comes from immunoSEQ multiplex PCR, and its TCRdb copy is limited to in-frame clones, with some not included. Here the sample spans 120,000 or so clones, 47% being singletons. The investigators collected lesional scalp punch biopsies and peripheral blood from alopecia areata patients. Trimming cost V 1 base and J 2 bases, with 12 bases left between them. CDR1 and CDR2 (germline): SNHLY, FYNNEI. The CDR3 contains 16 residues.

The chain is built from TRBV2 and TRBJ1-5; a weak D match, TRBD1 (5 bases). The receptor comes from a human donor with alopecia areata. The sequencing sample was made of NKG2D-low CD8+ T cells sorted from blood. Here the CDR3 DNA reads TGTGCCAGCAGTGAAGTTGGGGGACGTCGCAATCAGCCCCAGCATTTT. The encoded protein is CASSEVGGRRNQPQHF.